Sequencing of this T cell receptor (beta chain) was carried out in a study of regulatory T cells in long-lasting Graves disease. Time point of the sample: persistent/refractory GD, antithyroid drugs over 5 years with positive TRAb. Preparation of the TCR library used RNA extracted from PBMCs. Arm-PCR of CDR3 regions with iRepertoire HTBI primers generated TCR beta libraries. TCRdb reprocessed the multiplex PCR reads with MiXCR, giving one entry per CDR3 protein. The sample lists fewer than 600,000 distinct CDR3 sequences, 20% to 25% occurring once. This clonotype was counted many times. This TCR came from a female donor with Graves disease. Sequenced material: peripheral blood mononuclear cells (PBMCs), taken when the disease was refractory, from a patient treated with antithyroid drugs.

The CDR3 nucleotides are TGCAGTGCTAGAGAGTCAGGGGCTAGAGAGCAGTACTTC. It is translated as CSARESGAREQYF. The chain has TRBV20-1 and TRBJ2-7; TRBD1 is a possible D gene (6 bases). The CDR3 has 13 amino acids. Germline CDR1 reads DFQATT; CDR2 reads SNEGSKA (reference sequence). The ends were cut back, 0 bases at V and 7 bases at J, with 13 bases in the middle.